Given below is one T cell receptor (beta chain) in context. What it binds is not known. Second-dose intervals of approximately 4 or approximately 12 weeks were pooled. These data belong to a study of T cell responses to AZD1222 COVID-19 vaccine. Trimming removed 0 bases from V and 7 bases from J, with 14 bases in between. This CDR3 has 15 amino acids. Germline V lookup: CDR1 LGHDT, CDR2 YNNKEL (reference sequence). Findings and caveats of the study: Repertoire sampling occurred only after the peak T cell response. Donors were largely white British and mainly female; clonal diversity was possibly underestimated. Baseline serostatus was positive in only six AZD1222 recipients.

The data were produced by immunoSEQ multiplex PCR, yet TCRdb's version contains in-frame clones alone and is incomplete. The sample has 140,000 to 150,000 clones; roughly nine tenths are singletons. The TCR originated in an adult who received the AZD1222 COVID-19 vaccine. V gene TRBV3-1 (or the pseudogene TRBV3-2) combines with J gene TRBJ2-3; D unclear. The source was peripheral blood, collected 28 days after the second AZD1222 dose. The CDR3 reads CASSQEPTPRYTQYF. The CDR3, as DNA: TGTGCCAGCAGCCAAGAGCCTACTCCCCGGTATACGCAGTATTTT.